This is a list of T cell receptor beta chains from one sample in a study of shared clonotypes between healthy human individuals. Clones were read by immunoSEQ multiplex PCR, and TCRdb kept only the in-frame ones, dropping some. Among approximately 2,300,000 clones listed, just under 95% were seen once. Input material: naive CD4+ T cells from PBMCs. All receptors come from a man younger than 35 in good health. Some clones in this sample may be carry-over from other donors' samples. CDR3s include the opening cysteine and the closing phenylalanine or tryptophan.

TRBV9,CASSVGGRVNEQFF
TRBV19,CASSDTAGDEQYF
TRBV7-3,CASSRDRVTGELFF
TRBV29-1,CSVGGQGIYHGYTF
TRBV18,CASSLDLGTDTQYF
TRBV5-1,CATQKLPDGPYEQYF
TRBV9,CASSVEAGGSYEQYF
TRBV2,CASSEEGVETQYF
TRBV28,CASSLTPGRGGSYEQYF
TRBV15,CATSRIRDRGPYEQYF
TRBV14,CASSQNRGGGYTF
TRBV18,CASSAGGADQPQHF
TRBV5-1,CASSLVGSSVNNEQFF
TRBV2,CASKSSGGSTDTQYF
TRBV28,CASKPSQWAKNIQYF
TRBV27,CASRLAGANNEQFF
TRBV27,CASRRKGTDHSNQPQHF
TRBV1,CTSSQEKGWYEQYF
TRBV5-1,CASSLTGTDTQYF
TRBV11-2,CASSLARLVYEQFF
TRBV15,CATSRNARAAYSYEQYF
TRBV6-6,CASSYSPGQGIGEAFF
TRBV7-8,CASSQLLGREAKNIQYF
TRBV11-3,CASSSGGDHEQFF
TRBV10-3,CAIRGLGNQPQHF
TRBV28,CASNIPGLAYNEQFF
TRBV28,CASSLWARSSYNEQFF
TRBV19,CASSGGSGAGGYEQYF
TRBV5-1,CASTQDGSPPGQYF
TRBV11-2,CASSLVYTGQGHTGELFF
TRBV2,CASSPDMINQPQHF
TRBV5-1,CASSLLGTDTQYF
TRBV29-1,CSVAGGQGEAFF
TRBV2,CASGGQGSYEQYF